This is a list of T cell receptor beta chains from one sample in a study of CD8+ T cells in alopecia areata. Sequencing used immunoSEQ multiplex PCR; TCRdb keeps in-frame clones, though not all of them. The sample lists over 200,000 clones; 57% were seen once. The sequenced sample was CD4+ T cells sorted from blood, obtained at week 0. The receptors originated from a human donor with alopecia areata. Both conserved end residues are part of each CDR3. The order of the fields is V gene, J gene, D gene, clone size, CDR3 DNA, CDR3 protein. D genes are given only for firm matches. Clone size is shown for a subset of rows, as once, few, many or a class of expanded clone.

TRBV9	TRBJ2-5	NA	NA	TGTGCCAGCAGCGGGGGTGGTCTCACCTCAACGGAGACCCAGTACTTC	CASSGGGLTSTETQYF
TRBV29-1	TRBJ2-1	NA	NA	TGCAGCGTTCGGAGGAACCCCTCTAATGAGCAGTTCTTC	CSVRRNPSNEQFF
TRBV18	TRBJ1-2	NA	NA	TGTGCCAGCTCACCAGGGGACCCATCCCTCTACACCTTC	CASSPGDPSLYTF
TRBV30	TRBJ2-7	TRBD2	NA	TGTGCCTGGAGTGAAAGCGGGACCCTCTACGAGCAGTACTTC	CAWSESGTLYEQYF
TRBV11-2	TRBJ2-7	TRBD2	few	TGTGCCAGCAGCTTCGGGCGGGAGTTCTCCTACGAGCAGTACTTC	CASSFGREFSYEQYF
TRBV29-1	TRBJ2-1	NA	NA	TGCAGCGTTGTCGCGAGACTAACGGACAATGAGCAGTTCTTC	CSVVARLTDNEQFF
TRBV2	TRBJ2-6	NA	few	TGTGCCAGCAGTGAACGGGGGACAGCCGGGGCCAACGTCCTGACTTTC	CASSERGTAGANVLTF
TRBV30	TRBJ1-2	NA	NA	TGTGCCTGGACCGGGGGGCGCGATGGCTACACCTTC	CAWTGGRDGYTF
TRBV20-1	TRBJ1-1	NA	NA	TGCAGTGCTAGCCGGGACCGTGAAGCTTTCTTT	CSASRDREAFF
TRBV9	TRBJ2-1	NA	NA	TGTGCCAGCAGCGTAGCCGGAGAATACCTTAATGAGCAGTTCTTC	CASSVAGEYLNEQFF
TRBV2	TRBJ2-7	TRBD1	NA	TGTGCCAGCAGTGAAAGTGGGACAGGAGCCTACGAGCAGTACTTC	CASSESGTGAYEQYF
TRBV30	TRBJ1-6	NA	NA	TGTGCCTGGAGCGTTCAGGGAGGTAATTCACCCCTCCACTTT	CAWSVQGGNSPLHF
TRBV7-9	TRBJ2-1	NA	NA	TGTGCCAGCAGCTTAGCGGGGAAAGGGGCCTACAATGAGCAGTTCTTC	CASSLAGKGAYNEQFF
TRBV18	TRBJ1-5	NA	NA	TGTGCCAGCTCATCTATCATCGGGACTAATCAGCCCCAGCATTTT	CASSSIIGTNQPQHF
TRBV29-1	TRBJ1-2	NA	NA	TGCAGCGGTCGGGACCCGTGGGATGGCTACACCTTC	CSGRDPWDGYTF
TRBV11-2	TRBJ2-3	TRBD1	NA	TGTGCCAGCAGCTGGGGGACAGGGAGAAAGCCCACAGATACGCAGTATTTT	CASSWGTGRKPTDTQYF
TRBV27	TRBJ2-1	TRBD2	NA	TGTGCCAGCAGCCCAAGAGCGGGGGCGGGAAATGAGCAGTTCTTC	CASSPRAGAGNEQFF
TRBV30	TRBJ1-2	NA	NA	TGTGCCTGGACAACAGTGACTCGGGGCTACACCTTC	CAWTTVTRGYTF
TRBV4-1	TRBJ2-3	NA	NA	TGCGCCAGCAGCCGATTGGCTGGGTACACAGATACGCAGTATTTT	CASSRLAGYTDTQYF
TRBV2	TRBJ2-1	TRBD2	NA	TGTGCCAGCATGCGGACTAGCCCCGTTTACAATGAGCAGTTCTTC	CASMRTSPVYNEQFF
TRBV29-1	TRBJ2-2	TRBD1	few	TGCAGCGTTAGTACACAGGGGAAGAACACCGGGGAGCTGTTTTTT	CSVSTQGKNTGELFF
TRBV5-1	TRBJ2-1	TRBD2	many	TGCGCCAGTAAGACTAGCGGACCTCGGGATGAGCAGTTCTTC	CASKTSGPRDEQFF
TRBV6-6	TRBJ2-3	NA	few	TGTGCCAGCAGTTGGGGGAATAAACCGACAGATACGCAGTATTTT	CASSWGNKPTDTQYF
TRBV9	TRBJ2-7	TRBD2	NA	TGTGCCAGCAGCGTGTCAGCGGGACCCCCCTACGAGCAGTACTTC	CASSVSAGPPYEQYF
TRBV2	TRBJ2-1	NA	NA	TGTGCCAGCAGTGAATGGACAGGGAGGGCCCAGTTCGATGAGCAGTTCTTC	CASSEWTGRAQFDEQFF
TRBV7-2	TRBJ2-2	NA	NA	TGTGCCAGCAGCTTAGCCCCCCTCCGGAACACCGGGGAGCTGTTTTTT	CASSLAPLRNTGELFF
TRBV11-2	TRBJ1-5	NA	few	TGTGCCAGCAGTCAAAACGGTGGGAATCAGCCCCAGCATTTT	CASSQNGGNQPQHF
TRBV7-8	TRBJ2-7	NA	NA	TGTGCCAGCAGCTTAGCTACACAGGAGCAGTACTTC	CASSLATQEQYF
TRBV30	TRBJ1-1	NA	NA	TGTGCCTGGAGTGTTTCAGGTGGCACTGAAGCTTTCTTT	CAWSVSGGTEAFF
TRBV6-6	TRBJ2-7	TRBD2	NA	TGTGCCAGCAGTAGAGGGACTAGCGGGGTATACGAGCAGTACTTC	CASSRGTSGVYEQYF
TRBV29-1	TRBJ1-2	TRBD1	few	TGCAGCGTTGACGGCCGGGCAGGGGGCTATGGCTACACCTTC	CSVDGRAGGYGYTF
TRBV6-5	TRBJ2-1	NA	few	TGTGCCAGCAGTTATTCCGGACTCGTAGGTGAGCAGTTCTTC	CASSYSGLVGEQFF